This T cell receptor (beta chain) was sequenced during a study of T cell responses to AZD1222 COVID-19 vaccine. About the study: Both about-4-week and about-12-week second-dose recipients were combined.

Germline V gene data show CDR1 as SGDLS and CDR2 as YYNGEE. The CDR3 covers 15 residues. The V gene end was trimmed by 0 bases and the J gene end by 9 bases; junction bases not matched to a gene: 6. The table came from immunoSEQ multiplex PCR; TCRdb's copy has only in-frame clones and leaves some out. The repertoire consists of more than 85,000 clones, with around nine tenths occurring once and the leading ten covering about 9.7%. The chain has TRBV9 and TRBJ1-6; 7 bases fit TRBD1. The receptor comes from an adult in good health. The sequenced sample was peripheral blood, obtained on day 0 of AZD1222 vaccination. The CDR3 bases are TGTGCCAGCAGCGTAGAAGGGGGCGCGACTTCACCCCTCCACTTT. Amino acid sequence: CASSVEGGATSPLHF.